This T cell receptor (beta chain) derives from a study of molecular identifiers for immune sequencing clone quantification. Study context: Naive CD8 RNA (approximately 20,000 or 100,000 cells) was divided into five aliquots, with four sequenced.

Via MiXCR, TCRdb re-called the PCR reads, giving one row per CDR3 protein. The sample holds approximately 500,000 distinct CDR3 sequences, around 23% seen once. Germline V gene lookup returns CDR1 MNHEY and CDR2 SVGEGT. The CDR3 covers 14 residues. Trimming took 6 bases from V and 4 from J, leaving 15 bases between them. This clonotype was detected a few times. This chain joins TRBV6-2 or TRBV6-3 and TRBJ1-2, with D possibly TRBD1 on 5 matching bases. This clonotype originated in a human donor in good health. Some libraries in this study had Jurkat cell RNA spiked in. Sequencing was carried out using naive CD8+ T cells from blood, with Jurkat cell RNA spiked in. The subset is: FACS-sorted CD8+CD4-CCR7+CD45RA+ naive T cells. The CDR3 here is CASRPPGTSYGYTF. The CDR3, as DNA: TGTGCCAGCAGGCCACCCGGGACGTCCTATGGCTACACCTTC.